These 14 T cell receptor beta chains were sequenced from one sample in a study of blood T cell repertoires in COVID-19. Using immunoSEQ multiplex PCR, the repertoire was profiled, and TCRdb retains in-frame clones only, with some absent. The top ten hold 9.6% of the sample, which has tens of thousands of clones, roughly 85% seen once. The material sequenced was peripheral blood. Source of these receptors: a man aged 50-59 years with COVID-19, enrolled during active disease.

The chain links TRBV19 to TRBJ2-7; 7 bases agree with TRBD2. The CDR3 totals 16 residues. Unmatched junction bases numbered 13, after V lost 5 bases and J lost 3 bases. The germline gives CDR1 LNHDA, CDR2 SQIVND (reference sequence). Written as DNA, the CDR3 is TGTGCCAGTAGTTGGGGATTAACTAGCGCCTACTACGAGCAGTACTTC. Amino acid sequence: CASSWGLTSAYYEQYF.

The chain uses TRBV19 and TRBJ2-1, with 9 bases aligning to TRBD2. CDR1 is LNHDA, CDR2 SQIVND, per germline (reference sequence). The CDR3 sequence is 14 residues long. J was trimmed by 9 bases and V by 6 bases; bases with no gene match: 9. CDR3 in DNA: TGTGCCAGTAGAAGGGGGGGACTAGCAGGTGAGCAGTTCTTC. Protein sequence: CASRRGGLAGEQFF.

The chain joins TRBV27 to TRBJ2-3; no definite D call. The ends were cut back, 2 bases at V and 8 bases at J, with 11 bases in the middle. CDR1 MNHEY and CDR2 SMNVEV come from the germline V gene (reference sequence). CDR3 length: 13 residues. Here the CDR3 DNA reads TGTGCCAGCAGTTTACGCCCTGAGGCTACGCAGTATTTT. Translated, it gives CASSLRPEATQYF.

The CDR3 sequence: CASSLPDRENTEAFF. The CDR3 DNA sequence: TGTGCCAGCAGCTTGCCGGACAGGGAGAACACTGAAGCTTTCTTT. The V and J genes are TRBV5-5 and TRBJ1-1, with TRBD1 matching 8 bases. This CDR3 comprises 15 residues. CDR1 and CDR2 from the germline V gene are SGHKS and YYEKEE (reference sequence). J gave up 1 base and V 1 base, and 3 bases lay outside the gene matches.

The genes are TRBV19 and TRBJ1-6; 8 bases align to TRBD1. Germline V CDR1 and CDR2: LNHDA, SQIVND (reference sequence). V lost 6 bases to trimming and J lost 8 bases; unmatched junction nucleotides: 12. The CDR3 length is 16 residues. The CDR3 DNA is TGTGCCAGTAGGCCTAACCCGACAGGGGTCGATTCACCCCTCCACTTT. Its protein product is CASRPNPTGVDSPLHF.

The chain uses TRBV7-9 and TRBJ1-1; TRBD1 aligns across 8 bases. The CDR3 has 13 residues. Germline V gene data show CDR1 as SEHNR and CDR2 as FQNEAQ (reference sequence). The V and J ends lost 5 bases and 4 bases, in that order; junction bases with no gene match: 3. CDR3 amino acids: CASSVGQGTEAFF. As DNA, the CDR3 is TGTGCCAGCAGCGTTGGACAGGGCACTGAAGCTTTCTTT.

The chain carries TRBV5-1 and TRBJ2-2, with TRBD1 identical over 10 bases. Germline V gene data show CDR1 as SGHRS and CDR2 as YFSETQ. J was trimmed by 2 bases and V by 1 base; bases with no gene match: 5. CDR3 length: 17 residues. CDR3 sequence: CASSLIGTGANTGELFF. In DNA form, the CDR3 reads TGCGCCAGCAGCTTGATCGGGACAGGGGCCAACACCGGGGAGCTGTTTTTT. The variable domain in full, completed from reference TRBV5-1 and TRBJ2-2, reads KAGVTQTPRYLIKTRGQQVTLSCSPISGHRSVSWYQQTPGQGLQFLFEYFSETQRNKGNFPGRFSGRQFSNSRSEMNVSTLELGDSALYLCASSLIGTGANTGELFFGEGSRLTVL.

The chain combines TRBV28 with TRBJ2-5; 10 nucleotides line up with TRBD1. Trimming removed 6 bases from V and 4 bases from J; junction bases left unmatched: 14. CDR1 and CDR2 (germline): MDHEN, SYDVKM. The CDR3 spans 17 residues. The CDR3 sequence is CASSLTLGQGRRETQYF. The CDR3, as DNA: TGTGCCAGCAGCCTTACCCTGGGACAGGGGAGAAGAGAGACCCAGTACTTC.

This clone appeared a single time. The gene calls are TRBV5-1 and TRBJ2-1, with D perhaps matching TRBD2 (6 bases). Trimming pared 4 bases from V and 5 bases from J, leaving 16 bases between. This CDR3 contains 15 residues. In germline, CDR1 is SGHRS, CDR2 YFSETQ. The CDR3 DNA sequence: TGCGCCAGCAGCCCGGGGGACGGCGGTAACAATGAGCAGTTCTTC. This translates into CASSPGDGGNNEQFF.

The V call is TRBV7-3, the J call TRBJ2-5, with TRBD1 matching over 9 bases. This CDR3 has 16 amino acids. V lost 5 bases and J lost 3; bases outside the gene matches: 10. Germline assignment: CDR1 SGHTA and CDR2 FQGTGA. CDR3 region: CASSIGTGPGEETQYF. In DNA, the CDR3 is TGTGCCAGCAGCATAGGGACAGGGCCAGGGGAAGAGACCCAGTACTTC.

The chain joins TRBV4-1 to TRBJ1-1; D might be TRBD1 (5 bases). CDR3 size: 15 residues. Trimming shortened V by 4 bases and J by 6 bases, and 18 bases separated the two germline ends. The germline CDR1 and CDR2 sequences are MGHRA and YSYEKL. CDR3 loop: CASSLGRGRDAEAFF. The CDR3 coding sequence is TGCGCCAGCAGCCTTGGGCGGGGCAGGGACGCTGAAGCTTTCTTT.

The chain employs TRBV9 and TRBJ2-1; TRBD2 matches at 8 bases. V was clipped by 4 bases and J by 7 bases; unmatched bases: 13. There are 16 residues in the CDR3. Germline CDR1 is SGDLS and CDR2 is YYNGEE. The CDR3 DNA follows: TGTGCCAGCAGCCCCCCCGGACTAGCAAGGACGAATGAGCAGTTCTTC. It codes for CASSPPGLARTNEQFF.

The gene calls are TRBV19 and TRBJ1-5, with unresolved D. V was shortened by 3 bases and J by 0 bases, with 9 bases between the two germline ends. The CDR3 totals 15 residues. The germline V gene has CDR1 LNHDA and CDR2 SQIVND (reference sequence). The CDR3 bases are TGTGCCAGTAGTATCCGATGGCTTAGCAATCAGCCCCAGCATTTT. Translating it yields CASSIRWLSNQPQHF.

V usage is TRBV5-1 and J usage is TRBJ2-2; 7 bases are shared with TRBD2. CDR1 is SGHRS, CDR2 YFSETQ, per germline. The junction had 4 bases not matched to a gene; V was cut back by 1 base and J by 1 base. The CDR3 length is 16 residues. The CDR3 sequence: CASSLRASGNTGELFF. The CDR3 DNA sequence: TGCGCCAGCAGCTTGAGGGCTAGCGGGAACACCGGGGAGCTGTTTTTT.